Presented here are 5 T cell receptor beta chains from one specimen sequenced in a study of PD-1 blockade in classical Hodgkin lymphoma. Every patient was affected by relapse after autologous stem cell transplantation, while exposure to brentuximab vedotin was not uniform. Method: immunoSEQ multiplex PCR; TCRdb's copy keeps in-frame clones and lacks some. Here the sample spans 4,000 to 4,500 clones, about four fifths being singletons. The starting material was peripheral blood mononuclear cells (PBMCs), obtained at baseline. The source of these receptors is a human donor with classical Hodgkin lymphoma.

The chain couples TRBV4-3 to TRBJ1-2, with D perhaps TRBD1 (5 bases). Germline V gene data show CDR1 as LGHNA and CDR2 as YSLEER. This CDR3 is built from 13 residues. V shed 0 bases and J shed 6 bases, with 8 bases lying between them. CDR3 bases: TGCGCCAGCAGCCAAGATATAGGGGATGGCTACACCTTC. As protein: CASSQDIGDGYTF.

The rearrangement links TRBV27 to TRBJ2-7; 11 bases fit TRBD1. The CDR3 totals 15 residues. Trimming took 3 bases from V and 3 from J; bases not matched to a gene: 4. Germline CDR1 MNHEY, CDR2 SMNVEV (reference sequence). The CDR3 reads CASSFGTGGDYEQYF. CDR3 nucleotides: TGTGCCAGCAGTTTCGGGACAGGGGGGGACTACGAGCAGTACTTC.

By share, this clone counts as large. V and J are TRBV11-2 and TRBJ2-7; 8 bases match TRBD1. With V trimmed by 0 bases and J by 10 bases, 5 bases remained unmatched. The CDR3 length is 13 residues. Germline-derived CDR1 and CDR2 are SGHAT and FQNNGV. The CDR3 DNA reads TGTGCCAGCAGCTTAGAGGGTACAGGGGGTCAGTACTTC. Its translation: CASSLEGTGGQYF. Full variable domain (rest looked up from reference TRBV11-2 and TRBJ2-7): EAGVAQSPRYKIIEKRQSVAFWCNPISGHATLYWYQQILGQGPKLLIQFQNNGVVDDSQLPKDRFSAERLKGVDSTLKIQPAKLEDSAVYLCASSLEGTGGQYFGPGTRLTVT.

V gene TRBV5-1 combines with J gene TRBJ2-7; D call uncertain. The CDR3 runs to 14 residues. V was clipped by 4 bases and J by 0 bases, with 11 bases between them. Per the germline V gene, CDR1 is SGHRS and CDR2 is YFSETQ. CDR3 DNA: TGCGCCAGCAGCCAGGAACCCCGCTCCTACGAGCAGTACTTC. Protein product: CASSQEPRSYEQYF.

The chain links TRBV28 to TRBJ1-2; no reliable D call. The germline V gene has CDR1 MDHEN and CDR2 SYDVKM. V lost 6 bases and J 5 bases, leaving 16 bases between the germline ends. This CDR3 is built from 14 residues. The CDR3 region has the DNA TGTGCCAGCAGCCCCTCGGAAGGGTTTTATGGCTACACCTTC. Translation gives CASSPSEGFYGYTF.